This TCR beta chain was obtained from a study of human CD8 memory T cell subsets. This clonotype is deemed medium-sized (0.01 to 0.1%) by its frequency. Buffy coats of healthy donors provided the PBMC used. Scientists made TCR beta libraries using UMI-labeled 5' RACE. No DNA is given; TCRdb re-called the 5' RACE reads and lists each CDR3 protein once. The sample totals some 9,300 distinct CDR3 sequences. This clonotype originated in a human donor in good health. The sequenced sample consisted of CD8+ stem-like memory T cells (TSCM and TCM) sorted from PBMCs. Subset defined: stem-like memory CD8 T cells (TSTEM), CCR7+ PD-1- TIGIT-.

CDR3 sequence: CASKVRAVTGELFF. The chain employs TRBV6-1 and TRBJ2-2; TCRdb's D call of TRBD1 is untestable without DNA. The CDR3 totals 14 residues. The germline V gene encodes CDR1 MNHNS and CDR2 SASEGT.